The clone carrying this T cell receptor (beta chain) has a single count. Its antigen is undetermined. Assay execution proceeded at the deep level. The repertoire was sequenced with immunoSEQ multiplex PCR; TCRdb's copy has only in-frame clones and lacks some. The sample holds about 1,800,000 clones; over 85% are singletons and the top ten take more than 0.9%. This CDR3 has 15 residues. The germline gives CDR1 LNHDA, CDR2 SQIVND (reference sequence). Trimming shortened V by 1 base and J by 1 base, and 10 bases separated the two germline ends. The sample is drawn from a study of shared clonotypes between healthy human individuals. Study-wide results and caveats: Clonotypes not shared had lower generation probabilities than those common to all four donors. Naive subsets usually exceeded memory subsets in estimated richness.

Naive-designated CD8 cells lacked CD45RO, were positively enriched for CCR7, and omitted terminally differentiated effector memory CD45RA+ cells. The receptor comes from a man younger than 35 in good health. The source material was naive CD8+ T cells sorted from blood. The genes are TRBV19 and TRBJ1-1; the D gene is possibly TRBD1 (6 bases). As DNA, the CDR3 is TGTGCCAGTAGTATAGGTTGGGGGGCGAACACTGAAGCTTTCTTT. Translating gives CASSIGWGANTEAFF.